This TCR beta chain emerged from a study of beta chain features in type 1 diabetes. The study, taken as a whole, reports: Patients and controls would be equally affected if PCR favored shorter templates. TCRB CDR3s were moderately but significantly shorter in Type 1 diabetes patients in all four CD4+ subsets.

In this sample, this clone turned up a few times. Its antigen remains unidentified. Sequenced material consisted of expressed TCRB transcripts (all of the isolated RNA was reverse transcribed). TCRdb's copy holds only in-frame clones and misses some; the assay was immunoSEQ multiplex PCR. Here the sample spans 250,000 or so clones, approximately 15% being singletons. The CDR3 runs 13 residues. The J segment lost 3 bases and the V segment lost 5 bases, leaving 2 bases of the junction unmatched. In germline, CDR1 is SGHTA, CDR2 FQGNSA. Sequenced: naive CD4+ T cells from blood. The chain carries TRBV7-2 and TRBJ1-2, with 8 bases lining up with TRBD1. The source is a man aged 30-40 years with type 1 diabetes. CDR3 DNA: TGTGCCAGCAGCCAGACAGGGGACTATGGCTACACCTTC. Translated: CASSQTGDYGYTF.